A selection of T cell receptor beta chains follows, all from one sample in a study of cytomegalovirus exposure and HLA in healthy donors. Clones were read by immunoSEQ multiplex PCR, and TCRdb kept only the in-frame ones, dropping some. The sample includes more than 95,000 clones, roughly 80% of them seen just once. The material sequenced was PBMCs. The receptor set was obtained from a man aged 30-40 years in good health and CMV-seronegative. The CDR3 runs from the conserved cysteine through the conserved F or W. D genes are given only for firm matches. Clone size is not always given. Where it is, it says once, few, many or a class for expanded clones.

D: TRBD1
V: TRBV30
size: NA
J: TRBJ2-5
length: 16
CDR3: CAWTQLRDRGGETQYF
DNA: TGTGCCTGGACACAACTCCGGGACAGGGGTGGGGAGACCCAGTACTTC

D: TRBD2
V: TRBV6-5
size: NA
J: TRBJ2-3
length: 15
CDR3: CASGSSGALGDTQYF
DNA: TGTGCCAGCGGATCTAGCGGGGCCCTCGGAGATACGCAGTATTTT

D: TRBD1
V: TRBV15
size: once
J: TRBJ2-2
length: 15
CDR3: CATSHRDRNTGELFF
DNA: TGTGCCACCAGCCACCGGGACAGAAACACCGGGGAGCTGTTTTTT

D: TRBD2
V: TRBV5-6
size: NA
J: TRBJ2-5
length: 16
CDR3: CASRSRGRGGGETQYF
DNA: TGTGCCAGCAGGTCGAGGGGGCGGGGGGGTGGAGAGACCCAGTACTTC

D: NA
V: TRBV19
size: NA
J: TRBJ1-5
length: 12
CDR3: CASREGNQPQHF
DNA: TGTGCCAGTAGAGAGGGCAATCAGCCCCAGCATTTT

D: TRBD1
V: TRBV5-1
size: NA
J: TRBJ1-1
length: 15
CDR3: CASSLGTGGLTEAFF
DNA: TGCGCCAGCAGCTTGGGGACAGGGGGCTTAACTGAAGCTTTCTTT

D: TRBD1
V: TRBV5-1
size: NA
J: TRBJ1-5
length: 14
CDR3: CASSPTGASQPQHF
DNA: TGCGCCAGCAGCCCGACAGGGGCCAGCCAGCCCCAGCATTTT

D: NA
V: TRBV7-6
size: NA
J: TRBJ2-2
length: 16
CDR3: CASRHMSKRDTGELFF
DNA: TGTGCCAGCAGACATATGTCCAAGAGGGACACCGGGGAGCTGTTTTTT

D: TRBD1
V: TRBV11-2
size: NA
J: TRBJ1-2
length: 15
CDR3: CASSGGDRGNYGYTF
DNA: TGTGCCAGCAGCGGGGGGGACAGGGGGAACTATGGCTACACCTTC

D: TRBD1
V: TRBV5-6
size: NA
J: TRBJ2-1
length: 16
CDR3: CASSRTRDRDFNEQFF
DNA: TGTGCCAGCAGCCGGACTCGGGACAGGGATTTCAATGAGCAGTTCTTC

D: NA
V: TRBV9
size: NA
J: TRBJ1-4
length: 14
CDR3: CASSVATGYGELFF
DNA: TGTGCCAGCAGCGTAGCTACAGGGTACGGGGAACTGTTTTTT

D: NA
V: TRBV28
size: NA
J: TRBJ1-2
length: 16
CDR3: CASSFLSGGGLGGYTF
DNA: TGTGCCAGCAGTTTCTTAAGCGGGGGAGGGTTAGGGGGCTACACCTTC

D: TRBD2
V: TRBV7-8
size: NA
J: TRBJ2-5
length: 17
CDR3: CASSAGTSGRSAETQYF
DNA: TGTGCCAGCAGCGCCGGGACTAGCGGGAGAAGTGCGGAGACCCAGTACTTC

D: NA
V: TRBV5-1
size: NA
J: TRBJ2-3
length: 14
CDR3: CASSLGGGTDTQYF
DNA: TGCGCCAGCAGCTTGGGCGGGGGCACGGATACGCAGTATTTT

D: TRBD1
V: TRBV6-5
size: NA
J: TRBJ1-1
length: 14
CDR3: CASSFTGVGTEAFF
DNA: TGTGCCAGCAGTTTCACAGGGGTTGGCACTGAAGCTTTCTTT

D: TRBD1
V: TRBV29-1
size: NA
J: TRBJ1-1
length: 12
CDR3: CSVVGTGGRTFF
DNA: TGCAGCGTTGTAGGGACAGGGGGCCGAACTTTCTTT

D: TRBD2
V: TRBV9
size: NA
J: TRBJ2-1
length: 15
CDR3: CASSPGGLAGGEQFF
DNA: TGTGCCAGCAGCCCAGGGGGACTAGCGGGAGGGGAGCAGTTCTTC

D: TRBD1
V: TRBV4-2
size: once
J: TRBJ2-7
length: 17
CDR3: CASSQDLGTASSYEQYF
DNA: TGTGCCAGCAGCCAAGATCTCGGGACAGCGAGCTCCTACGAGCAGTACTTC

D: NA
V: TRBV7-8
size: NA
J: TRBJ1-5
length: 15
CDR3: CASSLVEGRNQPQHF
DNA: TGTGCCAGCAGCTTAGTAGAGGGTCGCAATCAGCCCCAGCATTTT

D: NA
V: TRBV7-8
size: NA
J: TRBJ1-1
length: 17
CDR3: CASSKGLQLLGMAEAFF
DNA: TGTGCCAGCAGCAAGGGACTCCAACTGCTTGGGATGGCTGAAGCTTTCTTT

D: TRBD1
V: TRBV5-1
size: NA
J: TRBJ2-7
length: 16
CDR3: CASSPGGTGYSYEQYF
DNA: TGCGCCAGCAGCCCGGGCGGGACAGGGTACTCCTACGAGCAGTACTTC

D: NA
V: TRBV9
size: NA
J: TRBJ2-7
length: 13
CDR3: CASSVEGGTEQYF
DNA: TGTGCCAGCAGCGTAGAGGGAGGAACGGAGCAGTACTTC

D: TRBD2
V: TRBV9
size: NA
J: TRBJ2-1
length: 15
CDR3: CASSVGGREYNEQFF
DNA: TGTGCCAGCAGCGTAGGAGGGAGGGAGTACAATGAGCAGTTCTTC

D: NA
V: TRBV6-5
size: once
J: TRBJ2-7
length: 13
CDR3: CASSGGRRKEQYF
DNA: TGTGCCAGCAGCGGAGGGAGGCGGAAAGAGCAGTACTTC